This TCR beta chain stems from a study of T cell responses to AZD1222 COVID-19 vaccine. The CDR3 covers 14 residues. The ends were cut back, 5 bases at V and 6 bases at J, with 14 bases in the middle. CDR1 and CDR2 (germline): MNHEY, SVGAGI. Turning to this clone: Its antigen is unidentified.

General observations from the study: Donors were chiefly white British, with a greater number of females, and clonal diversity was perhaps underestimated.

Sequenced by immunoSEQ multiplex PCR; TCRdb stores in-frame clones only, minus some. The data contain approximately 130,000 clones, 80% to 90% of them singletons. The TCR originated in an adult who received the AZD1222 COVID-19 vaccine. This sample comprised peripheral blood, obtained 28 days after the second AZD1222 dose. The rearrangement uses TRBV6-5 and TRBJ2-1; no definite D call. The CDR3 region is CASSSSFSGNEQFF. The CDR3 nucleotides read TGTGCCAGCAGTAGTAGCTTCTCAGGCAATGAGCAGTTCTTC.